The subject of this entry is one TCR beta chain. Its matching antigen is unknown. The record originates from a study of OX40 agonist ivuxolimab in advanced cancers. As for the study in general: Dosing consisted of intravenous ivuxolimab at 0.01 to 10 mg/kg every 2 weeks. General observations from the study: CD8+ T cells (on average) carried more expanded clones than CD4+ T cells. CD4+ and CD8+ T cells in blood underwent clonal expansion by week 6 at 0.1 to 3.0 mg/kg.

The V and J ends lost 5 bases and 4 bases, in that order; junction bases with no gene match: 16. CDR3 length equals 18 residues. CDR1 and CDR2 (germline): SGHDT, YYEEEE. Assay: immunoSEQ multiplex PCR; the TCRdb copy retains only in-frame clones and omits some. In the table there are roughly 86,000 clones, around nine tenths of which are singletons. The sequencing here drew on CD4+ or CD8+ T cells sorted from blood, taken in a trial of the OX40 agonist ivuxolimab. This receptor was obtained from an adult with an advanced solid tumor such as melanoma, head and neck, liver or kidney cancer. The J gene is TRBJ2-3, the V gene TRBV5-6; the match to TRBD1 covers 10 bases. The CDR3 sequence: CASSSTGTGVSWADTQYF. The CDR3, as DNA: TGTGCCAGCAGTTCCACCGGGACAGGGGTTTCTTGGGCAGATACGCAGTATTTT.